The rows below give T cell receptor beta chains drawn from one sample of a study of neoadjuvant anti-PD-1 for oral cavity cancer. Method: immunoSEQ multiplex PCR; TCRdb's copy keeps in-frame clones and lacks some. Among under 85,000 clones listed, about four fifths were seen once. Sequencing used PBMCs, obtained before nivolumab (anti-PD-1) treatment. These receptors all come from a person between 35 and 79 years old with oral cavity squamous cell carcinoma. The CDR3 runs from the conserved cysteine through the conserved F or W. Fields, in order: J gene, D gene, V gene, clone size, CDR3 DNA, CDR3 protein. D genes are given only for firm matches. Size values are once, few and many counts, or a class for expanded clones, and some rows have none.

TRBJ2-1,TRBD2,TRBV2,.,TGTGCCAGCAGGGAGACTAGCGGTTACTATAATGAGCAGTTCTTC,CASRETSGYYNEQFF
TRBJ2-5,TRBD2,TRBV13,.,TGTGCCAGCAGCGCCCGACTAGCGGGCCAAGAGACCCAGTACTTC,CASSARLAGQETQYF
TRBJ2-3,.,TRBV6-5,.,TGTGCCAGCAGTTTCTCCGAGGCGGCCACAGATACGCAGTATTTT,CASSFSEAATDTQYF
TRBJ2-1,TRBD1,TRBV15,once,TGTGCCACCAGCAGACCGGGACAGGGGGCGTCATGGGAGCAGTTCTTC,CATSRPGQGASWEQFF
TRBJ2-1,.,TRBV6-6,.,TGTGCCAGCAGTTTCAGCGGCAATGAGCAGTTCTTC,CASSFSGNEQFF
TRBJ2-3,.,TRBV25-1,once,TGTGCCAGCAGTGATCTGCGGGAAGCAGATACGCAGTATTTT,CASSDLREADTQYF
TRBJ2-1,.,TRBV7-6,few,TGTGCCAGCAGCTTAGGGGCTAGAAGTGAGCAGTTCTTC,CASSLGARSEQFF
TRBJ1-1,.,TRBV6-5,.,TGTGCCAGCAGTTTTCAGGGCACTGAAGCTTTCTTT,CASSFQGTEAFF
TRBJ2-2,.,TRBV30,.,TGTGCCTGGAGTCCTCATCCCGGGGAGCTGTTTTTT,CAWSPHPGELFF
TRBJ1-2,.,TRBV28,.,TGTGCCAGCAGCATTGAGGGCTCCTATGGCTACACCTTC,CASSIEGSYGYTF
TRBJ1-2,.,TRBV7-8,.,TGTGCCAGCAGCATTGTGGAGGGGAATAACTATGGCTACACCTTC,CASSIVEGNNYGYTF
TRBJ1-5,.,TRBV19,.,TGTGCCAGTAGCATTCTCAGTCAGCCCCAGCATTTT,CASSILSQPQHF
TRBJ2-1,.,TRBV5-1,.,TGCGCCAGCAGCTTGGATAGGGGTGAGCGAGAGCAGTTCTTC,CASSLDRGEREQFF
TRBJ2-5,TRBD2,TRBV7-2,.,TGTGCCAGCAGCTCAGCCCTGGGACTAGCGGGAGGGGGGACCCAGTACTTC,CASSSALGLAGGGTQYF
TRBJ2-7,TRBD2,TRBV6-5,.,TGTGCCAGCAGTCGGACTAGCGGGACCTACGAGCAGTACTTC,CASSRTSGTYEQYF
TRBJ2-5,.,TRBV27,.,TGTGCCAGCAGTCTGACCGGGGTTCAAGAGACCCAGTACTTC,CASSLTGVQETQYF
TRBJ1-3,TRBD1,TRBV4-2,once,TGTGCCAGCAGCCAAGAGTGGAGGCAGGGGGAGGGTGGAAACACCATATATTTT,CASSQEWRQGEGGNTIYF
TRBJ2-1,TRBD2,TRBV7-3,.,TGTGCCAGCAGCTATACACTAGCGGGGCCGGGTAATGAGCAGTTCTTC,CASSYTLAGPGNEQFF
TRBJ2-5,.,TRBV7-8,once,TGTGCCAGCAGGAATGACAGACGAGAGACCCAGTACTTC,CASRNDRRETQYF
TRBJ1-1,TRBD1,TRBV5-1,few,TGCGCCAGCAGCGTTACGGGACAGCTAGACACTGAAGCTTTCTTT,CASSVTGQLDTEAFF
TRBJ2-1,TRBD2,TRBV11-2,.,TGTGCCAGCAGCCTAGGACTAGCGTACATCAATGAGCAGTTCTTC,CASSLGLAYINEQFF
TRBJ2-1,.,TRBV5-1,few,TGCGCCAGCAGCTTGGGGGTAGGCAATGAGCAGTTCTTC,CASSLGVGNEQFF
TRBJ2-3,.,TRBV7-9,once,TGTGCCAGCAGCCCCGAGGGGACAGATACGCAGTATTTT,CASSPEGTDTQYF
TRBJ1-3,.,TRBV10-2,.,TGCGCCAGCAGTGAGGGACAGGGAAACACCATATATTTT,CASSEGQGNTIYF
TRBJ2-1,TRBD2,TRBV2,.,TGTGCCAGCAGAGCCGGGACTAGCGGAAACAATGAGCAGTTCTTC,CASRAGTSGNNEQFF
TRBJ2-2,.,TRBV29-1,.,TGCAGCGCCGGTCTTCAGGGAACCGGGGAGCTGTTTTTT,CSAGLQGTGELFF
TRBJ2-3,.,TRBV30,.,TGTGCCTGGAAAAGAGGTGGCACAGATACGCAGTATTTT,CAWKRGGTDTQYF
TRBJ2-7,TRBD1,TRBV6-4,.,TGTGCCAGCAGTGAAGACGGGACAGGGTCCTACGAGCAGTACTTC,CASSEDGTGSYEQYF
TRBJ1-1,.,TRBV5-1,.,TGCGCCAGCAGCGCAGGGGAGAACACTGAAGCTTTCTTT,CASSAGENTEAFF
TRBJ2-2,.,TRBV7-2,.,TGTGCCAGCAGCTTGATACAGGGAAGTACCGGGGAGCTGTTTTTT,CASSLIQGSTGELFF
TRBJ1-1,.,TRBV11-2,.,TGTGCCAGCAGCTTAGGGGACGGCCTACCTGAAGCTTTCTTT,CASSLGDGLPEAFF
TRBJ1-5,.,TRBV7-2,.,TGTGCCAGCAGCTCCGACAGCAATCAGCCCCAGCATTTT,CASSSDSNQPQHF
TRBJ2-7,TRBD2,TRBV6-5,.,TGTGCCAGCAGCATACTAGCGGGAGGGCTCGAGCAGTACTTC,CASSILAGGLEQYF
TRBJ2-3,.,TRBV6-5,.,TGTGCCAGCAATCCAGGGAACTCGGATACGCAGTATTTT,CASNPGNSDTQYF
TRBJ2-2,.,TRBV6-5,few,TGTGCCAGCAGTTACTCGATAGGACGGAACACCGGGGAGCTGTTTTTT,CASSYSIGRNTGELFF
TRBJ2-7,TRBD2,TRBV2,.,TGTGCCAACCCGGGGACTAGCGGCTACGAGCAGTACTTC,CANPGTSGYEQYF
TRBJ1-3,.,TRBV7-2,.,TGTGCCAGCAGCTTAGGAGTAACCTCTGGAAACACCATATATTTT,CASSLGVTSGNTIYF
TRBJ1-4,TRBD1,TRBV28,.,TGTGCCAGCAGTTCGGCCGGGACAGGGGGCGAAAAACTGTTTTTT,CASSSAGTGGEKLFF
TRBJ2-7,.,TRBV11-2,.,TGTGCCAGCAGCCCCAACCGGGCCGAGCAGTACTTC,CASSPNRAEQYF
TRBJ1-2,.,TRBV5-1,few,TGCGCCAGCAGCTTGGCCACAGGGTGGAATGGCTACACCTTC,CASSLATGWNGYTF
TRBJ2-1,.,TRBV20-1,.,TGCAGTGCTTTAGACAATGAGCAGTTCTTC,CSALDNEQFF
TRBJ2-2,TRBD2,TRBV29-1,.,TGCAGCGCTCAACAGGGACTAGCGGGATACACCGGGGAGCTGTTTTTT,CSAQQGLAGYTGELFF
TRBJ1-3,.,TRBV30,many,TGTGCCTGGAGCCCCTGGGACATCTCTGGAAACACCATATATTTT,CAWSPWDISGNTIYF